These T cell receptor beta chains were read from a single sample in a study of T cell responses to AZD1222 COVID-19 vaccine. Using immunoSEQ multiplex PCR, the repertoire was profiled, and TCRdb retains in-frame clones only, with some absent. The sample contains more than 110,000 clones, 75% to 90% of which appear only once. Source: peripheral blood, taken on day 0 of AZD1222 vaccination. The origin of the receptors is an adult in good health. CDR3s include the opening cysteine and the closing phenylalanine or tryptophan. The D gene is left open where the match is weak. Some rows have no size entry. The others give once, few or many, or a class for an expanded clone.

NA	TRBV4-1	TRBJ1-2	NA	CASSQDGTPQVGGYTF	TGCGCCAGCAGCCAAGATGGGACCCCTCAGGTGGGTGGCTACACCTTC
NA	TRBV3-1/TRBV3-2	TRBJ1-1	NA	CASSPVWPSNTEAFF	TGTGCCAGCAGCCCCGTATGGCCCTCAAACACTGAAGCTTTCTTT
TRBD2	TRBV15	TRBJ2-2	NA	CATSSRGGGTGELFF	TGTGCCACCAGCTCGCGGGGGGGCGGCACCGGGGAGCTGTTTTTT
TRBD2	TRBV19	TRBJ2-7	NA	CASSIGLAVHEQYF	TGTGCCAGTAGTATAGGTCTAGCGGTCCACGAGCAGTACTTC
NA	TRBV4-1	TRBJ1-4	NA	CASSQVLGEKLFF	TGCGCCAGCAGCCAAGTTTTAGGGGAAAAACTGTTTTTT
TRBD1	TRBV18	TRBJ1-2	NA	CASSRQGRDYGYTF	TGTGCCAGCTCACGACAGGGGAGGGACTATGGCTACACCTTC
TRBD1	TRBV7-9	TRBJ1-1	once	CASSQTGGKDTEAFF	TGTGCCAGCAGCCAGACAGGGGGCAAGGACACTGAAGCTTTCTTT
NA	TRBV6-5	TRBJ1-1	NA	CASSYGWGTEAFF	TGTGCCAGCAGTTACGGGTGGGGGACTGAAGCTTTCTTT
NA	TRBV7-9	TRBJ1-1	NA	CASSLEVRTWAFF	TGTGCCAGCAGCTTAGAGGTGCGGACATGGGCTTTCTTT
TRBD2	TRBV18	TRBJ2-1	NA	CASSPQETSGPYNEQFF	TGTGCCAGCTCACCACAGGAGACTAGCGGGCCCTACAATGAGCAGTTCTTC
NA	TRBV2	TRBJ2-3	NA	CASSEGVAVFTDTQYF	TGTGCCAGCAGTGAAGGGGTAGCGGTTTTCACAGATACGCAGTATTTT
NA	TRBV10-3	TRBJ2-1	NA	CAISAVGGVEEQFF	TGTGCCATCAGTGCCGTCGGTGGGGTGGAGGAGCAGTTCTTC
NA	TRBV5-1	TRBJ1-1	NA	CASSLESPGTEAFF	TGCGCCAGCAGCTTGGAGTCCCCGGGGACTGAAGCTTTCTTT
TRBD2	TRBV4-1	TRBJ2-1	NA	CASSVRLAGGNEQFF	TGCGCCAGCAGCGTCCGACTAGCGGGGGGGAATGAGCAGTTCTTC
NA	TRBV5-4	TRBJ1-5	NA	CASSPTIGQPQHF	TGTGCCAGCAGCCCCACGATAGGACAGCCCCAGCATTTT
NA	TRBV18	TRBJ2-3	NA	CASSPPGRSTDTQYF	TGTGCCAGCTCACCACCGGGACGGAGCACAGATACGCAGTATTTT
NA	TRBV11-2	TRBJ1-4	NA	CASSYGGGGIGTNEKLFF	TGTGCCAGCAGCTACGGTGGGGGGGGGATCGGGACTAATGAAAAACTGTTTTTT
NA	TRBV10-1	TRBJ2-7	NA	CASSDRLPNF	TGCGCCAGCAGTGACAGGCTCCCGAACTTC
NA	TRBV28	TRBJ1-2	NA	CASSLPQQTSSMGYTF	TGTGCCAGCAGTTTACCCCAACAGACCTCCTCTATGGGCTACACCTTC
TRBD1	TRBV6-5	TRBJ2-7	NA	CASSYGQGTYEQYF	TGTGCCAGCAGTTACGGACAGGGAACCTACGAGCAGTACTTC
NA	TRBV19	TRBJ1-5	once	CASSWGFQGMDNQPQHF	TGTGCCAGTAGTTGGGGATTTCAGGGGATGGACAATCAGCCCCAGCATTTT
NA	TRBV5-1	TRBJ2-3	NA	CASSVQMTSTDTQYF	TGCGCCAGCAGCGTACAGATGACTAGCACAGATACGCAGTATTTT
NA	TRBV10-2	TRBJ1-3	NA	CASSGNFETIYF	TGCGCCAGCAGTGGGAATTTTGAGACCATATATTTT